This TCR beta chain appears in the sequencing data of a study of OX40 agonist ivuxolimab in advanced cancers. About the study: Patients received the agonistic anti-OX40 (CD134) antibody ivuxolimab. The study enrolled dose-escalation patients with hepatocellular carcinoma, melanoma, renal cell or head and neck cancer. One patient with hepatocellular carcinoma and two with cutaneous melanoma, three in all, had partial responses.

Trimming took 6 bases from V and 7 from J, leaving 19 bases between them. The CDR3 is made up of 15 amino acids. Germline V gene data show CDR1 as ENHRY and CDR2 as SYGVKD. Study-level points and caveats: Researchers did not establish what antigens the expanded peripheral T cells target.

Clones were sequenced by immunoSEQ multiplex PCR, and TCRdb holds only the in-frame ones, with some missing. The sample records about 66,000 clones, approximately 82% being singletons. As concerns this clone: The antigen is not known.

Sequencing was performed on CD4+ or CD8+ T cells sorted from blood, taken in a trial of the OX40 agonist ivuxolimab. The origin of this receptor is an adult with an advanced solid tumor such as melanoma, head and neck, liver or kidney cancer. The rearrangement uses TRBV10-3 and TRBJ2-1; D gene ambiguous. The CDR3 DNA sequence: TGTGCCATCAGAGAACATGGGTCGGTGGGGAATGAGCAGTTCTTC. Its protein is CAIREHGSVGNEQFF.